Reported below is one T cell receptor beta chain. Using its own MiXCR run on the 5' RACE reads, TCRdb lists one record per CDR3 protein. Seen here are about 70,000 distinct CDR3 sequences, around 8.9% observed once, and the top ten hold 1.5% to 2%. This sample is part of a study of spatial heterogeneity in lung cancer. Sample time point: blood at routine non-recurrence follow-up after resection. This TCR came from a female donor with early-stage non-small cell lung cancer. Sample: PBMCs, taken at follow-up.

CDR3 protein: CASSGRPGGITGELFF. The CDR3 nucleotides read TGCGCCAGCAGCGGTCGGCCAGGGGGGATCACCGGGGAGCTGTTTTTT. The chain has TRBV5-1 and TRBJ2-2, with a weak D call TRBD1 (7 bases). The germline V gene has CDR1 SGHRS and CDR2 YFSETQ. With 4 bases removed from V and 4 bases from J, the gap between germline ends came to 17 bases. The CDR3 sequence is 16 residues long.